This entry describes one TCR beta chain. No antigen is known for it. A much larger clone lies a single base off, so this may be a read error. The CDR3 is 12 amino acids. Germline V lookup: CDR1 SEHNR, CDR2 FQNEAQ (reference sequence). With a J-beta primer mix and a sample-barcoded 5' primer, a second PCR ran roughly 6 to 12 cycles. TCRdb redid the calling of the 5' RACE reads with MiXCR, one entry per CDR3 protein. The sample consists of about 320,000 distinct CDR3 sequences, roughly 26% of them appearing once. This entry comes from a study of blood T cells in healthy people across ages. Study outcomes and limitations: Among T cells, TCR beta diversity per million cells dropped roughly linearly as age rose. PBMCs were not sorted, which prevented a conclusive comparison of naive versus antigen-experienced cells.

The donors, all healthy, were Caucasians living in Russia, aged 6 to 90. The source is a woman aged 70-85 years in good health. The chain couples TRBV7-9 to TRBJ2-5; no definite D call. The J call is doubtful: the DNA matches TRBJ2-7 better. Material for sequencing was blood. The CDR3 here is CANSLAYYEQYF. In nucleotides, the CDR3 is TGTGCCAACAGCCTTGCCTACTACGAGCAGTACTTC.